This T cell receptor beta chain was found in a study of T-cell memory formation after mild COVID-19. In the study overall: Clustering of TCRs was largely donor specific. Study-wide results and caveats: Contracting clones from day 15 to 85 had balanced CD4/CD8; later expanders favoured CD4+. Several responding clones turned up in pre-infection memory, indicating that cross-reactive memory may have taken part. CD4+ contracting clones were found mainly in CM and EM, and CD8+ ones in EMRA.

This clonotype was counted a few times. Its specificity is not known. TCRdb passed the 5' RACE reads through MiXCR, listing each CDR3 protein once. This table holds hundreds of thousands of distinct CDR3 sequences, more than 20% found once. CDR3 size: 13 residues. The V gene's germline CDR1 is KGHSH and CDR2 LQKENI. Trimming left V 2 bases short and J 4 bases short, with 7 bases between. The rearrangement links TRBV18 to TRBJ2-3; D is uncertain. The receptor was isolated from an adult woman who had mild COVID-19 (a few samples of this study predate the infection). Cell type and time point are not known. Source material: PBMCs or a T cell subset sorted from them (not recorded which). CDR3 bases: TGTGCCAGCTCACCAACCTCAGCAGATACGCAGTATTTT. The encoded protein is CASSPTSADTQYF.